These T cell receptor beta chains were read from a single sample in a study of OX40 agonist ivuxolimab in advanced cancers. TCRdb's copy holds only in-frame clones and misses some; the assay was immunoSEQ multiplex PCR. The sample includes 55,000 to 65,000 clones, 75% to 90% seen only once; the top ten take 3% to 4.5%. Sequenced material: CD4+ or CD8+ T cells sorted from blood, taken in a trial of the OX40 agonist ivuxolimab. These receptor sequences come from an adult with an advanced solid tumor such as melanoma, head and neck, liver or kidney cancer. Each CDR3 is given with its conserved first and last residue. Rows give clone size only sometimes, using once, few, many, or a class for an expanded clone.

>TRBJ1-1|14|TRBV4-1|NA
CASSQEDKNTEAFF
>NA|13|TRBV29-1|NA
CSVEGGAPYEQYF
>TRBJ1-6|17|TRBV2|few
CASSEAVARSYNSPLHF
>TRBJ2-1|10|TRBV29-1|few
CSVSGTSLFF
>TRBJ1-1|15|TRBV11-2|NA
CASSRSGAQATEAFF
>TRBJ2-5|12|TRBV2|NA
CASRGGQETQYF
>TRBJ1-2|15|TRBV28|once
CASSIRDRGYDGYTF
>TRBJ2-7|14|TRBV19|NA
CASSSSGASYEQYF
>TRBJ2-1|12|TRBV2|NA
CASSATLNEQFF
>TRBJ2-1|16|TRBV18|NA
CASSPQGGLSYNEQFF
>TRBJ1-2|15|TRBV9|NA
CASSAGTLGNYGYTF
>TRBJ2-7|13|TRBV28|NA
CASQQLSGGVPYF
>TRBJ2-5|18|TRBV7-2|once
CASSRGWREGGRGETQYF